Below, 14 T cell receptor beta chains from the same sample are listed, as sequenced in a study of identical twins. MiXCR was run by TCRdb on the 5' RACE reads, yielding one entry per CDR3 protein. The sample lists roughly 630,000 distinct CDR3 sequences, just over 7% occurring once. The data also belong to a second study, concerning yellow fever vaccine responses in identical twins.

The source material was PBMCs. Source of these receptors: a woman younger than 35 in good health.

This clonotype has more than one count but fewer than ten. This chain links TRBV2 with TRBJ2-6; perhaps TRBD1 as D (5 bases). CDR3 length equals 16 residues. Germline V gene sequence: CDR1 SNHLY, CDR2 FYNNEI. The V end lost 6 bases, the J end lost 1 base, and 13 bases lay between the germline ends. CDR3 coding DNA: TGTGCCAGCAGAGTCTCCAGGGTATCTGGGGCCAACGTCCTGACTTTC. Its protein is CASRVSRVSGANVLTF.

This clonotype was detected many times. The chain is built from TRBV20-1 and TRBJ2-1; D could derive from TRBD1 or TRBD2 (6 bases each). This CDR3 has 12 residues. In germline, CDR1 is DFQATT, CDR2 SNEGSKA (reference sequence). Trimming removed 3 bases at V and 8 bases at J, with 11 bases between. The DNA of the CDR3 is TGCAGTGCTAGGAAAGGGGGGCATGAGCAGTTCTTC. Translation: CSARKGGHEQFF.

This clonotype was observed a handful of times. V usage is TRBV20-1 and J usage is TRBJ2-2, with D perhaps TRBD1 (6 bases). Germline V gene lookup returns CDR1 DFQATT and CDR2 SNEGSKA (reference sequence). This CDR3 has 13 residues. Trimming left V 4 bases short and J 1 base short, with 7 bases between. In nucleotides, the CDR3 is TGCAGTGCTATGGACAGGAACACCGGGGAGCTGTTTTTT. This sequence encodes CSAMDRNTGELFF.

A few counts support this clonotype. The chain recombines TRBV20-1 with TRBJ1-1; 8 bases align to TRBD1. The junction had 12 bases not matched to a gene; V was cut back by 6 bases and J by 0 bases. This CDR3 spans 16 amino acids. CDR1 and CDR2 from the germline V gene are DFQATT and SNEGSKA (reference sequence). This chain's CDR3 is CSAKDRGGKMNTEAFF. The CDR3 DNA follows: TGCAGTGCAAAAGACAGGGGAGGTAAGATGAACACTGAAGCTTTCTTT.

The chain has TRBV20-1 and TRBJ2-1; D gene uncertain. The germline CDR1 and CDR2 sequences are DFQATT and SNEGSKA (reference sequence). V shed 0 bases and J shed 4 bases, with 7 bases lying between them. The CDR3 is 13 amino acids. CDR3 amino acids: CSARELNYNEQFF. CDR3 coding DNA: TGCAGTGCTAGAGAATTAAATTACAATGAGCAGTTCTTC.

This clonotype has only a few counts. The rearrangement joins TRBV10-3 to TRBJ2-7; the match to TRBD2 covers 7 bases. Germline CDR1 and CDR2: ENHRY and SYGVKD. Trimming took 7 bases from V and 8 from J; bases not matched to a gene: 8. The CDR3 consists of 12 residues. The CDR3 loop reads CAIMGSGLKQYF. CDR3 bases: TGTGCCATCATGGGTAGCGGGTTAAAGCAGTACTTC.

This clonotype was counted between two and nine times. The chain employs TRBV12-3 or TRBV12-4 and TRBJ2-5; 7 bases are a match to TRBD1. This CDR3 is 15 amino acids long. V lost 6 bases, J lost 0 bases, and 7 bases stayed unmatched. The DNA for the CDR3 is TGTGCCAGCAGAGATGACAGGGCAAACCAAGAGACCCAGTACTTC. Residues: CASRDDRANQETQYF.

This clonotype occurred many times. V gene TRBV5-5 combines with J gene TRBJ2-1, with 8 bases aligning to TRBD1. The CDR3 is 15 amino acids. J lost 0 bases, V lost 2 bases, and 1 base had no gene match. Germline-derived CDR1 and CDR2 are SGHKS and YYEKEE (reference sequence). Written as DNA, the CDR3 is TGTGCCAGCAGCTTCGACAGGGGCTCCTACAATGAGCAGTTCTTC. Protein: CASSFDRGSYNEQFF.

The sample holds a few counts of this clonotype. Here the CDR3 reads CATRPSGTGIGYTF. The DNA of the CDR3 is TGTGCCACCAGACCCTCCGGGACAGGGATTGGCTACACCTTC. The chain carries TRBV24-1 and TRBJ1-2; 9 bases match TRBD1. The V and J ends lost 7 bases and 7 bases, in that order; junction bases with no gene match: 9. There are 14 residues in the CDR3. Germline assignment: CDR1 KGHDR and CDR2 SFDVKD.

This chain links TRBV24-1 with TRBJ2-4; TRBD2 matches at 9 bases. The CDR3 length is 13 residues. Germline V gene lookup returns CDR1 KGHDR and CDR2 SFDVKD. V gave up 5 bases and J gave up 7 bases; unmatched junction bases: 2. CDR3 nucleotide sequence: TGTGCCACCAGTGGTACTAGCGGGAACATTCAGTACTTC. This translates into CATSGTSGNIQYF.

This rearrangement joins TRBV21-1 to TRBJ2-2; no check of the table's D call, TRBD2, against the DNA was made. TRBV21-1 represents a pseudogene. There are 16 residues in the CDR3. This chain's CDR3 is CASSKVVTRKTGELFF. CDR3 DNA sequence: TGTGCCAGCAGCAAGGTGGTGACTAGAAAGACCGGGGAGCTGTTTTTT.

This clonotype appeared a few times. The V and J genes are TRBV5-5 and TRBJ2-7; 9 bases are a match to TRBD1. Germline CDR1 is SGHKS and CDR2 is YYEKEE (reference sequence). The CDR3 totals 15 residues. V was pared by 3 bases and J by 2 bases, with 6 bases of the junction left unmatched. CDR3 sequence: CASSYRDRATYEQYF. The DNA for the CDR3 is TGTGCCAGCAGCTACCGGGACAGGGCGACCTACGAGCAGTACTTC.

V gene TRBV4-1 combines with J gene TRBJ2-7; D call uncertain. The CDR3 covers 14 residues. V was trimmed by 4 bases and J by 5 bases, leaving 15 bases between them. Germline CDR1 is MGHRA and CDR2 is YSYEKL. CDR3 DNA: TGCGCCAGCAGCCTCTCCTCCACAAGTCACGAGCAGTACTTC. Protein: CASSLSSTSHEQYF.

This rearrangement joins TRBV19 to TRBJ2-1, with 8 bases identical to TRBD1. The length of the CDR3 is 15 residues. After removal of 4 bases from V and 8 bases from J, the junction contained 10 bases not matched to a gene. Germline-derived CDR1 and CDR2 are LNHDA and SQIVND (reference sequence). CDR3 region: CASSKDRVVRDEQFF. As DNA, the CDR3 is TGTGCCAGTAGTAAGGACAGGGTGGTTAGGGATGAGCAGTTCTTC.